Listed here are 25 T cell receptor beta chains from one sample, sequenced in a study of CD8 T cells in ankylosing spondylitis. TCRdb re-called the 5' RACE reads through MiXCR, storing one row per CDR3 protein. The sample lists 7,500 or so distinct CDR3 sequences; 8.2% were seen once. The sequencing input was blood, either unsorted or a sorted T cell fraction (not recorded which). Receptors were obtained from a male donor with ankylosing spondylitis or in good health (not recorded which).

The chain links TRBV9 to TRBJ2-3; D ambiguous. Trimming stripped 0 bases from V and 3 bases from J, with 5 bases between. The CDR3 is 13 residues long. Germline CDR1 reads SGDLS; CDR2 reads YYNGEE. CDR3 sequence: CASSVAGTDTQYF. In DNA, the CDR3 is TGTGCCAGCAGCGTAGCAGGAACAGATACGCAGTATTTT.

This clonotype was observed many times. The gene calls are TRBV9 and TRBJ2-1; 9 nucleotides match TRBD2. CDR1 and CDR2 from the germline V gene are SGDLS and YYNGEE. The V gene end was trimmed by 0 bases and the J gene end by 4 bases; junction bases not matched to a gene: 5. There are 16 residues in the CDR3. The CDR3 protein is CASSVGPAGGYNEQFF. The CDR3 nucleotides are TGTGCCAGCAGCGTAGGTCCAGCGGGGGGTTACAATGAGCAGTTCTTC.

By proportion, this clonotype is medium-sized. This chain joins TRBV9 and TRBJ2-1, with D hard to call. This CDR3 has 12 residues. Looked up from germline, CDR1 is SGDLS and CDR2 is YYNGEE. V was trimmed by 0 bases and J by 9 bases, leaving 7 bases between them. This CDR3 reads CASSVAVGEQFF. The CDR3 DNA sequence: TGTGCCAGCAGCGTAGCTGTCGGTGAGCAGTTCTTC.

At least ten counts were recorded for this clonotype. This chain joins TRBV9 and TRBJ2-1; D gene uncertain. V lost 6 bases, J lost 0 bases, and 4 bases lay in between. The CDR3 loop spans 12 amino acids. CDR1 and CDR2 from the germline V gene are SGDLS and YYNGEE. DNA of the CDR3: TGTGCCAGCAAGAGCTCCTACAATGAGCAGTTCTTC. Its protein is CASKSSYNEQFF. The complete variable domain, with remaining parts taken from reference TRBV9 and TRBJ2-1, reads DSGVTQTPKHLITATGQRVTLRCSPRSGDLSVYWYQQSLDQGLQFLIQYYNGEERAKGNILERFSAQQFPDLHSELNLSSLELGDSALYFCASKSSYNEQFFGPGTRLTVL.

This clonotype appeared many times. The V and J genes are TRBV9 and TRBJ1-5; D is undetermined. Germline-derived CDR1 and CDR2 are SGDLS and YYNGEE. The CDR3 sequence is 14 residues long. Trimming removed 0 bases at V and 3 bases at J, with 7 bases between. The CDR3 region is CASSVGQINQPQHF. In nucleotides, the CDR3 is TGTGCCAGCAGCGTAGGGCAGATCAATCAGCCCCAGCATTTT.

By frequency in the sample, this clonotype is medium-sized (0.01 to 0.1%). The rearrangement uses TRBV9 and TRBJ1-2; 7 positions match TRBD1. The germline V gene has CDR1 SGDLS and CDR2 YYNGEE. The V segment lost 3 bases and the J segment 3 bases; nucleotides outside the gene matches: 2. CDR3 size: 13 residues. The CDR3 loop is CASSGQGYYGYTF. In DNA form, the CDR3 reads TGTGCCAGCAGCGGACAGGGATACTATGGCTACACCTTC.

This clonotype occurred many times. The rearrangement uses TRBV9 and TRBJ1-5; D gene uncertain. Trimming removed 0 bases at V and 8 bases at J, with 9 bases between. Germline V gene sequence: CDR1 SGDLS, CDR2 YYNGEE. The CDR3 length is 13 residues. The CDR3 nucleotides read TGTGCCAGCAGCGTAGGAGGGAGCAAGCCCCAGCATTTT. Its protein product is CASSVGGSKPQHF.

Ten or more counts support this clonotype. This chain connects TRBV9 to TRBJ2-1, with 10 nucleotides matching TRBD2. J was trimmed by 4 bases and V by 0 bases; bases with no gene match: 7. Germline V gene sequence: CDR1 SGDLS, CDR2 YYNGEE. The CDR3 contains 17 residues. The CDR3 loop is CASSVAGGTSAYNEQFF. CDR3 DNA: TGTGCCAGCAGCGTAGCCGGGGGGACTAGCGCTTACAATGAGCAGTTCTTC.

The chain carries TRBV25-1 and TRBJ1-1; the D gene is possibly TRBD1 (5 bases). Germline V gene sequence: CDR1 MGHDK, CDR2 SYGVNS. The CDR3 spans 16 residues. Trimming took 4 bases from V and 4 from J, leaving 19 bases between them. The CDR3 region has the DNA TGTGCCAGCAGTGTGAGGAGAGGGGACTGGGGCACTGAAGCTTTCTTT. It is translated as CASSVRRGDWGTEAFF.

This clonotype is medium-sized (0.01 to 0.1%). V gene TRBV9 combines with J gene TRBJ2-1; 9 nucleotides align to TRBD1. V trimming: 5 bases; J trimming: 5 bases; junction bases outside the gene matches: 2. The CDR3 length is 13 residues. CDR1 is SGDLS and CDR2 is YYNGEE in the germline V gene. In DNA form, the CDR3 reads TGTGCCAGCAGAGGACAGGGGCACAATGAGCAGTTCTTC. It is translated as CASRGQGHNEQFF.

In its sample, this clonotype is medium-sized. The chain is built from TRBV9 and TRBJ1-5; no reliable D call. Between the trimmed V and J ends, which lost 0 bases and 2 bases, there was a span of 9 bases. Germline loops: CDR1 SGDLS, CDR2 YYNGEE. The CDR3 has 15 residues. The CDR3 loop reads CASSVDGGGNQPQHF. In nucleotides, the CDR3 is TGTGCCAGCAGCGTAGACGGCGGTGGCAATCAGCCCCAGCATTTT.

This clonotype appeared a few times. The chain links TRBV9 to TRBJ2-2, with 9 bases identical to TRBD2. J was trimmed by 7 bases and V by 0 bases; bases with no gene match: 4. In germline, CDR1 is SGDLS, CDR2 YYNGEE. This CDR3 contains 15 residues. CDR3: CASSVGGGAGGELFF. CDR3 bases: TGTGCCAGCAGCGTAGGCGGGGGGGCCGGCGGGGAGCTGTTTTTT.

This clonotype is classed as medium-sized. This chain connects TRBV9 to TRBJ2-1, with TRBD2 matching over 7 bases. Looked up from germline, CDR1 is SGDLS and CDR2 is YYNGEE. Unmatched junction bases numbered 10, after V lost 4 bases and J lost 0 bases. The CDR3 length is 17 residues. For the CDR3, the DNA is TGTGCCAGCAGCCCCCGACTAGCAGCGAGCTCCTACAATGAGCAGTTCTTC. Translated: CASSPRLAASSYNEQFF.

By its share, this clonotype is medium-sized. This chain uses TRBV9 with TRBJ2-3; D is perhaps TRBD2 (5 bases). This CDR3 spans 13 amino acids. Germline CDR1 is SGDLS and CDR2 is YYNGEE. V lost 6 bases and J lost 3, with 11 bases in between. In nucleotides, the CDR3 is TGTGCCAGCAATTCCGGGGAGACAGATACGCAGTATTTT. This codes for CASNSGETDTQYF.

This clonotype was detected many times. The rearrangement links TRBV9 to TRBJ2-2; D is unresolved. Trimming left V 0 bases short and J 4 bases short, with 10 bases between. The germline gives CDR1 SGDLS, CDR2 YYNGEE. This CDR3 comprises 15 residues. In DNA, the CDR3 is TGTGCCAGCAGCGTAGCCGGGTCGGGCACCGGGGAGCTGTTTTTT. The encoded protein is CASSVAGSGTGELFF.

Ten or more counts support this clonotype. The J gene is TRBJ1-2, the V gene TRBV9; 8 nucleotides agree with TRBD1. In germline, CDR1 is SGDLS, CDR2 YYNGEE. The CDR3 is 15 amino acids. Trimming at V came to 4 bases and at J to 10 bases, leaving 15 bases not matched to a gene. In DNA, the CDR3 is TGTGCCAGCAGCCCTGAGACAGGGGCATATCGTGACTACACCTTC. Amino acid sequence: CASSPETGAYRDYTF.

DNA of the CDR3: TGTGCCAGCAGCCCCGGGACCAGCACAGATACGCAGTATTTT. Translating gives CASSPGTSTDTQYF. The chain combines TRBV9 with TRBJ2-3; D possibly uses TRBD1 or TRBD2 (5 bases each). CDR1 is SGDLS, CDR2 YYNGEE, per germline. This CDR3 is built from 14 residues. The ends were cut back, 4 bases at V and 0 bases at J, with 9 bases in the middle.

The rearrangement uses TRBV9 and TRBJ2-2; D gene unclear. Trimming took 3 bases from V and 6 from J, leaving 3 bases between them. This CDR3 has 11 residues. Germline loops: CDR1 SGDLS, CDR2 YYNGEE. CDR3 sequence reads: CASSAAGELFF. CDR3 nucleotide sequence: TGTGCCAGCAGCGCCGCCGGGGAGCTGTTTTTT.

This clonotype was detected a few times. The genes are TRBV9 and TRBJ2-1; TRBD1 agrees at 8 bases. Germline V gives CDR1 SGDLS, CDR2 YYNGEE. Germline trimming cut 4 bases from V and 4 bases from J; bases unmatched to any gene: 4. This CDR3 has 14 residues. The DNA of the CDR3 is TGTGCCAGCAGCCCGTGGACAGGGTACAATGAGCAGTTCTTC. As protein: CASSPWTGYNEQFF.

This clonotype was counted ten times or more. This chain joins TRBV9 and TRBJ2-2; D call uncertain. V was clipped by 4 bases and J by 2 bases, with 12 bases between them. Germline values: CDR1 SGDLS, CDR2 YYNGEE. CDR3 length equals 15 residues. The CDR3: CASSFVGSNTGELFF. CDR3 DNA sequence: TGTGCCAGCAGCTTTGTGGGATCAAACACCGGGGAGCTGTTTTTT.

This clonotype qualifies as medium-sized. The rearrangement uses TRBV9 and TRBJ2-3, with 10 bases fitting TRBD2. The CDR3 sequence is 16 residues long. Germline CDR1 SGDLS, CDR2 YYNGEE. V was pared by 0 bases and J by 3 bases, with 4 bases of the junction left unmatched. The CDR3 is CASSVVGLAETDTQYF. The DNA for the CDR3 is TGTGCCAGCAGCGTAGTAGGACTAGCGGAAACAGATACGCAGTATTTT. Together with reference TRBV9 and TRBJ2-3, the CDR3 gives the full variable domain: DSGVTQTPKHLITATGQRVTLRCSPRSGDLSVYWYQQSLDQGLQFLIQYYNGEERAKGNILERFSAQQFPDLHSELNLSSLELGDSALYFCASSVVGLAETDTQYFGPGTRLTVL.

The chain carries TRBV9 and TRBJ2-1; D is possibly TRBD2 (6 bases). The V end was cut by 0 bases, the J end by 4 bases, with 8 bases between. There are 14 residues in the CDR3. Germline values: CDR1 SGDLS, CDR2 YYNGEE. The CDR3 protein is CASSVDGTYNEQFF. CDR3 DNA sequence: TGTGCCAGCAGCGTAGACGGGACTTACAATGAGCAGTTCTTC.

This clonotype is medium-sized (0.01 to 0.1%) in the sample. The chain employs TRBV9 and TRBJ2-2; 8 nucleotides align to TRBD2. The trim removed 4 bases at V and 5 bases at J, leaving 7 bases unmatched. CDR1 and CDR2 from the germline V gene are SGDLS and YYNGEE. The CDR3 extends over 15 amino acids. CDR3 region: CASSSSGGDTGELFF. The CDR3 nucleotides are TGTGCCAGCAGCTCGTCGGGAGGGGATACCGGGGAGCTGTTTTTT.

This clonotype was counted many times. The V call is TRBV9, the J call TRBJ2-5, with D hard to call. Germline CDR1 is SGDLS and CDR2 is YYNGEE. The CDR3 contains 13 residues. The V end lost 4 bases, the J end lost 0 bases, and 7 bases lay between the germline ends. CDR3 bases: TGTGCCAGCAGCCCTGACAACCAAGAGACCCAGTACTTC. Residues: CASSPDNQETQYF.

At least ten counts were recorded for this clonotype. This chain connects TRBV9 to TRBJ2-5; 8 bases match TRBD2. In germline, CDR1 is SGDLS, CDR2 YYNGEE. J lost 7 bases, V lost 5 bases, and 7 bases had no gene match. The CDR3 has 13 amino acids. The CDR3 is CASSAAGGGTQYF. The CDR3 DNA reads TGTGCCAGCAGTGCGGCGGGGGGCGGGACCCAGTACTTC. Full variable domain (missing parts from reference TRBV9 and TRBJ2-5): DSGVTQTPKHLITATGQRVTLRCSPRSGDLSVYWYQQSLDQGLQFLIQYYNGEERAKGNILERFSAQQFPDLHSELNLSSLELGDSALYFCASSAAGGGTQYFGPGTRLLVL.